Listed here are 2 T cell receptor beta chains from one sample, sequenced in a study of human T cells and chemical hapten exposure. MiXCR, applied by TCRdb to the RACE reads, yields one record per CDR3 protein. The data hold tens of thousands of distinct CDR3 sequences, with around 9.3% observed a single time. Time point defined: patch test 2, 6 weeks after DPC sensitization. Treatment meaning: therapeutic diphenylcyclopropenone sensitization with weekly scalp DPC. The input for sequencing was whole blood, taken in connection with sensitization to the hapten diphenylcyclopropenone (DPC). These receptors were taken from a woman aged 45-65 years with alopecia areata. Some clones in this sample may be carry-over from other donors' samples.

This clonotype came up a few times. V gene TRBV6-1 combines with J gene TRBJ1-5; 7 bases are shared with TRBD1. Germline trimming cut 2 bases from V and 7 bases from J; bases unmatched to any gene: 8. This CDR3 comprises 15 residues. Germline assignment: CDR1 MNHNS and CDR2 SASEGT. CDR3 protein: CASSEIPIQGQPQHF. The CDR3, as DNA: TGTGCCAGCAGTGAAATTCCCATACAGGGGCAGCCCCAGCATTTT.

There are many counts of this clonotype. The DNA of the CDR3 is TGTGCCAGCAGCTTAGTGGACCGCTTCAATGAGCAGTTCTTC. It yields the protein CASSLVDRFNEQFF. The gene calls are TRBV7-8 and TRBJ2-1; D remains ambiguous. The CDR3 length is 14 residues. V was cut by 1 base and J by 6 bases, with 10 bases left in between. Germline lookup yields CDR1 SGHVS and CDR2 FQNEAQ.